The entry below gives a single T cell receptor beta chain sequence along with its context. Its target is not known. This sample was included in a study of CXCR3-negative and CXCR3-positive naive CD8 T cells. Points from the study as a whole: TRB CDR3s of CXCR3-positive naive cells were more hydrophobic than those of CXCR3-negative naive cells. Naive subsets showed comparable surface CD5, and TCR interaction strength was also inferred from TRB CDR3 physicochemistry.

It was by 5' RACE with UMI labels that the TRB cDNA libraries were prepared. No DNA is given; TCRdb re-called the 5' RACE reads and lists each CDR3 protein once. This listing includes 100,000 to 150,000 distinct CDR3 sequences. Subsets of CD8+ T cells were each sorted in triplicate at 300,000 or so cells apiece. Germline V gives CDR1 MGHRA, CDR2 YSYEKL. The CDR3 totals 14 residues. Sequencing input: naive CXCR3- CD8+ T cells from blood. Subset described: CD45RO-CCR7+CD27+CD95- naive CD8+ T cells lacking CXCR3 (TNR3-). The sequence derives from a human donor in good health. Some clones in this sample may be carry-over from other donors' samples. The chain joins TRBV4-1 to TRBJ2-7; the D call from TCRdb, TRBD2, cannot be confirmed without DNA. Here the CDR3 reads CASSQGPSSGEQYF.